Shown below are 13 T cell receptor beta chains from a single sample sequenced in a study of OX40 agonist ivuxolimab in advanced cancers. Library generation was performed with the immunoSEQ multiplex PCR assay. In TCRdb, the immuneACCESS table is reduced to in-frame sequences with V and J assigned. These tables do not hold every clone; where another copy was compared, an unresolved V gene accounts for under half, and the others remain unexplained. For this sample the table gives around 80,000 clones, of which around nine tenths were detected only once. The top ten clones comprise roughly 0.6% of the sample. Source: CD4+ or CD8+ T cells sorted from blood, taken in a trial of the OX40 agonist ivuxolimab. The source of these receptors is an adult with an advanced solid tumor such as melanoma, head and neck, liver or kidney cancer.

The chain has TRBV9 and TRBJ2-1, with 8 bases lining up with TRBD1. CDR1 SGDLS and CDR2 YYNGEE come from the germline V gene. The CDR3 has 13 amino acids. V was clipped by 2 bases and J by 6 bases; unmatched bases: 1. The CDR3 sequence is CASSVTGGNEQFF. The CDR3 nucleotides are TGTGCCAGCAGCGTCACAGGGGGCAATGAGCAGTTCTTC.

The chain employs TRBV11-3 and TRBJ1-1; D may be TRBD1 (5 bases). CDR1 SGHNT and CDR2 YENEEA come from the germline V gene. This CDR3 spans 15 amino acids. The ends were cut back, 6 bases at V and 6 bases at J, with 20 bases in the middle. CDR3: CASRTGPGKTSEAFF. The CDR3 coding sequence is TGTGCCAGCAGAACAGGTCCAGGAAAAACATCTGAAGCTTTCTTT.

The rearrangement joins TRBV14 to TRBJ2-7; no clear D gene. Deletions cut 1 base from V and 3 bases from J, with 22 bases between. CDR1 is SGHDN and CDR2 is FVKESK in the germline V gene. The CDR3 runs to 18 residues. The CDR3 region is CASSQGPNLEGQVYEQYF. CDR3 bases: TGTGCCAGCAGCCAAGGTCCCAACCTTGAAGGGCAAGTCTACGAGCAGTACTTC. Drawing the rest from reference TRBV14 and TRBJ2-7, the complete variable domain is EAGVTQFPSHSVIEKGQTVTLRCDPISGHDNLYWYRRVMGKEIKFLLHFVKESKQDESGMPNNRFLAERTGGTYSTLKVQPAELEDSGVYFCASSQGPNLEGQVYEQYFGPGTRLTVT.

CDR3 residues: CAWRMTGGNYGYTF. CDR3 nucleotides: TGTGCCTGGAGGATGACAGGGGGTAACTATGGCTACACCTTC. V is TRBV30 and J is TRBJ1-2; 9 nucleotides align to TRBD1. CDR1 is GTSNPN and CDR2 is SVGIG in the germline V gene (reference sequence). V shed 3 bases and J 1 base; nucleotides not matched to a gene: 3. CDR3 length: 14 amino acids.

This chain uses TRBV19 with TRBJ2-5; possibly TRBD1 for D (5 bases). The J call may not be correct, given that the DNA end is closer to TRBJ2-7. From germline, CDR1 is LNHDA and CDR2 SQIVND (reference sequence). CDR3 size: 15 residues. CDR3 protein: CASSLTESLSYEQYF. CDR3 nucleotides: TGTGCCAGTAGCCTGACAGAATCCCTCTCCTACGAGCAGTACTTC.

This chain uses TRBV9 with TRBJ1-1; D is unresolved. The CDR3 totals 15 residues. The V gene lost 4 bases and the J gene lost 0 bases, with 13 bases spanning the gap. The germline V gene has CDR1 SGDLS and CDR2 YYNGEE. The CDR3 is CASSPGPDMNTEAFF. In DNA, the CDR3 is TGTGCCAGCAGCCCAGGACCGGATATGAACACTGAAGCTTTCTTT.

The rearrangement links TRBV10-1 to TRBJ2-1; D remains unclear. Germline assignment: CDR1 WNHNN and CDR2 SYGVQD (reference sequence). Between the trimmed V and J ends, which lost 4 bases and 0 bases, there was a span of 13 bases. This CDR3 region has 16 residues. The CDR3, as DNA: TGCGCCAGCAGTGCTCAAGGGCCGAGCTCCTACAATGAGCAGTTCTTC. Amino acid sequence: CASSAQGPSSYNEQFF.

This clone was detected only once. The chain joins TRBV9 to TRBJ2-1; TRBD2 agrees at 8 bases. There are 15 residues in the CDR3. Germline values: CDR1 SGDLS, CDR2 YYNGEE. The junction had 9 bases not matched to a gene; V was cut back by 0 bases and J by 10 bases. CDR3 residues: CASSVVSGSANEQFF. CDR3 nucleotide sequence: TGTGCCAGCAGCGTAGTCAGCGGGAGCGCAAACGAGCAGTTCTTC.

The chain links TRBV7-2 to TRBJ2-5; the D call may be TRBD1 or TRBD2 (6 bases each). CDR1 is SGHTA, CDR2 FQGNSA, per germline. The CDR3 is made up of 16 amino acids. The V end lost 5 bases, the J end lost 5 bases, and 21 bases lay between the germline ends. In DNA, the CDR3 is TGTGCCAGCAGCCCCTCACTATGGGGGGCAGGGGAGACCCAGTACTTC. Encoded protein: CASSPSLWGAGETQYF.

This chain uses TRBV7-2 with TRBJ2-2, with D hard to call. This CDR3 contains 14 residues. Looked up from germline, CDR1 is SGHTA and CDR2 is FQGNSA. The V gene lost 3 bases and the J gene lost 5 bases, with 10 bases spanning the gap. The CDR3 DNA reads as TGTGCCAGCAGCTTGGAAGGCTGGACCGGGGAGCTGTTTTTT. Its protein is CASSLEGWTGELFF.

The chain uses TRBV5-1 and TRBJ2-7; either TRBD1 or TRBD2 may supply D (5 bases each). CDR3 length: 14 residues. The germline gives CDR1 SGHRS, CDR2 YFSETQ. The V end was cut by 0 bases, the J end by 6 bases, with 13 bases between. The DNA of the CDR3 is TGCGCCAGCAGCTTGGTAGGCCCTGGGGGCGAGCAGTACTTC. Its translation: CASSLVGPGGEQYF.

The chain couples TRBV4-2 to TRBJ2-2; D is uncertain. The CDR3 is 16 amino acids. With 1 base removed from V and 4 bases from J, the gap between germline ends came to 13 bases. The germline gives CDR1 LGHNA, CDR2 YNFKEQ. The CDR3 sequence is CASSQGAARGTGELFF. The CDR3 bases are TGTGCCAGCAGCCAAGGCGCGGCCCGTGGCACCGGGGAGCTGTTTTTT.

The rearrangement uses TRBV5-4 and TRBJ2-1; D gene unclear. This CDR3 comprises 14 residues. The germline gives CDR1 SGHNT, CDR2 YYREEE (reference sequence). V was shortened by 0 bases and J by 2 bases, with 6 bases between the two germline ends. In nucleotides, the CDR3 is TGTGCCAGCAGCTTGGACCTACCCTACAATGAGCAGTTCTTC. This translates into CASSLDLPYNEQFF.